A few counts support the clone carrying this TCR beta chain. Its cognate antigen is unknown. This specimen comes from a study of regulatory T cells in long-lasting Graves disease. Findings of the study overall: Persistent disease exhibited a predilection for TRBV28, TRBJ1-2 and TRBJ2-5.

Arm-PCR with iRepertoire HTBI primers amplified the CDR3 regions for these TCR beta libraries. One entry per CDR3 protein results from TCRdb running MiXCR on the multiplex PCR reads. The table records 350,000 to 450,000 distinct CDR3 sequences, roughly 10% of them present only once. Indicated time point: newly diagnosed GD, antithyroid drugs for less than 3 months. From PBMCs, RNA was extracted and then used to make the TCR library. Patients came through an endocrinology department, and that department was in Xi'an, China. Collection of peripheral blood (roughly 9 milliliters) was done using EDTA tubes. With V trimmed by 4 bases and J by 7 bases, 7 bases remained unmatched. The V gene's germline CDR1 is SGHTA and CDR2 FQGNSA. CDR3 length: 15 residues. These same data were also listed under a study on T cells in Graves' hyperthyroidism and ophthalmopathy. That source reports: The HTBI set primed first-round TCR CDR3 RT-PCR.

The specimen comprised peripheral blood mononuclear cells (PBMCs), sampled at new diagnosis, from a patient treated with antithyroid drugs. The chain couples TRBV7-2 to TRBJ1-4; 9 bases are a match to TRBD1. This receptor was identified in a woman aged 18-29 years with Graves disease. The CDR3: CASSSYRGRVEKLFF. The CDR3, as DNA: TGTGCCAGCAGCTCGTACAGGGGGCGGGTTGAAAAACTGTTTTTT.